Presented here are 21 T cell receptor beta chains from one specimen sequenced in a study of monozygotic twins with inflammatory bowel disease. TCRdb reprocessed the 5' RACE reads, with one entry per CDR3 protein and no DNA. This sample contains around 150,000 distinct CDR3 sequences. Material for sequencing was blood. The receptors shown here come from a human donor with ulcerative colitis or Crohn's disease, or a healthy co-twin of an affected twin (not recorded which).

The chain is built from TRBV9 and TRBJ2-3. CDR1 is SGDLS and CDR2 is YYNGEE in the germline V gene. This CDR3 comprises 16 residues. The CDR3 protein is CASSVGGLLGTDTQYF.

The CDR3 protein is CASSPRDRSDSYEQYF. The V call is TRBV12-3 or TRBV12-4, the J call TRBJ2-7; lacking DNA, the TRBD1 call made by TCRdb goes unchecked. This CDR3 spans 16 amino acids.

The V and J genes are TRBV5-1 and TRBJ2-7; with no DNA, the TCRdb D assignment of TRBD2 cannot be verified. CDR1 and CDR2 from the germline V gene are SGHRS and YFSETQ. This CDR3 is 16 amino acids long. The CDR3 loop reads CASSLLTGGSCYEQYF.

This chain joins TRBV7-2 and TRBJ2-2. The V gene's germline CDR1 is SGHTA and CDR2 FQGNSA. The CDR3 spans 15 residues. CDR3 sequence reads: CASSLDGGFTGELFF.

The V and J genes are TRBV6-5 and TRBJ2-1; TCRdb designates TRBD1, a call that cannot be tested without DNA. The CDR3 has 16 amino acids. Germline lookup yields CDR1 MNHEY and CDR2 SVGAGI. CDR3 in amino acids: CASSSSWGVGPSEQFF.

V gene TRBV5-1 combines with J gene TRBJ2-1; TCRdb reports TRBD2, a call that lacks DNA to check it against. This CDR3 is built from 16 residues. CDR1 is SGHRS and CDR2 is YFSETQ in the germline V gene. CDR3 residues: CASSFPSSGDPNEQFF.

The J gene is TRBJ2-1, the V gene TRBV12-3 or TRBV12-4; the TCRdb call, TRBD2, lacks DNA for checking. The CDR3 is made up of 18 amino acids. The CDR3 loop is CASSSSWASGGALDEQFF.

The CDR3 spells CSAGVGGDANIQYF. This chain uses TRBV20-1 with TRBJ2-4; TCRdb calls TRBD1, which cannot be checked without DNA. This CDR3 has 14 residues. The germline gives CDR1 DFQATT, CDR2 SNEGSKA (reference sequence).

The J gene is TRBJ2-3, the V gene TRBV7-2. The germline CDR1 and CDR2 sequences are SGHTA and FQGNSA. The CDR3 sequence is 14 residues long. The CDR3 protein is CASSLNRELDTQYF.

The CDR3 reads CASSGPGESSDTQYF. The J gene is TRBJ2-3, the V gene TRBV9; TCRdb returns TRBD1, unconfirmable since there is no DNA. Germline lookup yields CDR1 SGDLS and CDR2 YYNGEE. The CDR3 loop spans 15 amino acids.

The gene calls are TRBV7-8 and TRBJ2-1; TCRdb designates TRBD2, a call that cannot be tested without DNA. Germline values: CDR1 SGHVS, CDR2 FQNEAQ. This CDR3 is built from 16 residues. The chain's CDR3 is CASSFLTSGGFNEQFF.

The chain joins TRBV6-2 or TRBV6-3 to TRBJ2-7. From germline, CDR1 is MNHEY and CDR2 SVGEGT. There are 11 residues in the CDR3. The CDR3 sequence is CASNWGYEQYF.

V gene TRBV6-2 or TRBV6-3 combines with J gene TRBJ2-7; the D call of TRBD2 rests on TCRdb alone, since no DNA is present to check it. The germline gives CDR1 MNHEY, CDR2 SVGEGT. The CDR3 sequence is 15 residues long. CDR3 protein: CASSRIAGDSYEQYF.

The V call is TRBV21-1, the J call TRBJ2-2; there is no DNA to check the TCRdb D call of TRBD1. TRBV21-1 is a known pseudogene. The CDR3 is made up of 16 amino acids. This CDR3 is CASSFLTGDLTGELFF.

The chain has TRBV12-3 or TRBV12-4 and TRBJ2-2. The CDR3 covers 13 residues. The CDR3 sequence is CASSLVADGELFF.

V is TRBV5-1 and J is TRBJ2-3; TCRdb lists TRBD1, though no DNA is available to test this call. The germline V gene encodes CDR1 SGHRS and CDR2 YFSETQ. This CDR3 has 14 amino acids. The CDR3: CASSWGTGTDTQYF.

The CDR3 is CASSPSDRASPLHF. The genes are TRBV28 and TRBJ1-6; the TCRdb call, TRBD1, lacks DNA for checking. CDR1 is MDHEN, CDR2 SYDVKM, per germline. The CDR3 has 14 amino acids.

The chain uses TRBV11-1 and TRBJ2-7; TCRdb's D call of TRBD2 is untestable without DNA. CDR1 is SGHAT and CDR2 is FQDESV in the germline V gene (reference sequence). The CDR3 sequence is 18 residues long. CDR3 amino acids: CASSLIAGGPVSQYEQYF.

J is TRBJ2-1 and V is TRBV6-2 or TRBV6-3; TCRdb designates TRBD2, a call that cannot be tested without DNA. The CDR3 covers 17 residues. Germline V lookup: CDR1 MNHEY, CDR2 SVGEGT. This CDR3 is CASSWRGLAGEDNEQFF.

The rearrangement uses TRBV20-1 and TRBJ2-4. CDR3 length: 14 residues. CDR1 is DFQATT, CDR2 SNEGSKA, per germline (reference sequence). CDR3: CSAGNPEAKNIQYF.

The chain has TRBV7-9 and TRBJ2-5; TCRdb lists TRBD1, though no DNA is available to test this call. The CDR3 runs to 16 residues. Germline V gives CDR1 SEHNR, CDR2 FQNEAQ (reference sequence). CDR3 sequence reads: CASSLEGASWGETQYF.